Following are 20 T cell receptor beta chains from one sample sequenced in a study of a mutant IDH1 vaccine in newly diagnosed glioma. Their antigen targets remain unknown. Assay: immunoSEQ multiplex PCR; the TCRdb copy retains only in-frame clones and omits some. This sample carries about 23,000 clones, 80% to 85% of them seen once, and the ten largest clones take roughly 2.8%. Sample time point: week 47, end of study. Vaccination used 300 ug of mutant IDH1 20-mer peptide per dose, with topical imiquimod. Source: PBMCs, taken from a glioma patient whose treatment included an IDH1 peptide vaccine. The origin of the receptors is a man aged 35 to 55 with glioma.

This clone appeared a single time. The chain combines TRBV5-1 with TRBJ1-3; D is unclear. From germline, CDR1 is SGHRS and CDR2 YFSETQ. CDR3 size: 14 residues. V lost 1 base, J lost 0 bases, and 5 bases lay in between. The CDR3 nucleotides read TGCGCCAGCAGCTTGTGGGGCTCTGGAAACACCATATATTTT. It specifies CASSLWGSGNTIYF.

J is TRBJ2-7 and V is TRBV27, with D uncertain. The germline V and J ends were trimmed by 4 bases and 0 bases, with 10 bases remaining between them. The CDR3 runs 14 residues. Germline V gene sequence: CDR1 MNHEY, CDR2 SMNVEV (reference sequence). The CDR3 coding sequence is TGTGCCAGCAGTTACACGGTAGGCTCCTACGAGCAGTACTTC. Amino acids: CASSYTVGSYEQYF.

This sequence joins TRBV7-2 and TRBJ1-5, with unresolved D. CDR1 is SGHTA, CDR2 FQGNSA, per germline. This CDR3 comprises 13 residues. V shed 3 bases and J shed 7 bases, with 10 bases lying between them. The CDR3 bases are TGTGCCAGCAGCTTCGACCTGAGACAGCCCCAGCATTTT. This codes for CASSFDLRQPQHF.

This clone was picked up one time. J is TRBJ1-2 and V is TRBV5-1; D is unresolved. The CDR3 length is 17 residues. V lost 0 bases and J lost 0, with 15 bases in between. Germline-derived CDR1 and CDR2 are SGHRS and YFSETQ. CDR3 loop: CASSLVYVRATNYGYTF. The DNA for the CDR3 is TGCGCCAGCAGCTTGGTTTATGTACGAGCAACTAACTATGGCTACACCTTC.

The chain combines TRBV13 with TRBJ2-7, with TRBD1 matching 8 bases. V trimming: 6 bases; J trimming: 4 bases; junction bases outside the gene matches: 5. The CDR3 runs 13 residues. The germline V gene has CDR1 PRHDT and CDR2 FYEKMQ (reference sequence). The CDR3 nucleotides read TGTGCCAGCAGTGGGACAGGAGCGTACGAGCAGTACTTC. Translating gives CASSGTGAYEQYF.

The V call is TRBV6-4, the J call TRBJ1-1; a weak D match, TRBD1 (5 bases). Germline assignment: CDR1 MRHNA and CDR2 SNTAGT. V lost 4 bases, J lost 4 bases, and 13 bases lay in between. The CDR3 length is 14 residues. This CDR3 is CASSVTAGGTEAFF. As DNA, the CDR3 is TGTGCCAGCAGTGTCACAGCCGGGGGCACTGAAGCTTTCTTT.

The CDR3 nucleotides are TGCAGCGGATCGACAGGAAACTACGAGCAGTACTTC. Translated: CSGSTGNYEQYF. The chain joins TRBV29-1 to TRBJ2-7, with D possibly TRBD1 on 6 matching bases. CDR1 SQVTM and CDR2 ANQGSEA come from the germline V gene. The V and J ends lost 7 bases and 3 bases respectively, with 13 bases between them. This CDR3 has 12 amino acids.

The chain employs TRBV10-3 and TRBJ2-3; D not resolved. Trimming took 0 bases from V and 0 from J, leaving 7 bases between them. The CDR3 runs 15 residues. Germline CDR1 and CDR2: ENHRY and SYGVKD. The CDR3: CAISESGYSTDTQYF. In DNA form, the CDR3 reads TGTGCCATCAGTGAGTCGGGATATAGCACAGATACGCAGTATTTT.

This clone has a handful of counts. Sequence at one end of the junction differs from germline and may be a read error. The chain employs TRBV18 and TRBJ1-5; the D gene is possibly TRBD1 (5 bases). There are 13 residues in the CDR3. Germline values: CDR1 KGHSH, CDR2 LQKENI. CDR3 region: CASSQGLDQAQHF. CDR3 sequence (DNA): TGTGCCAGCTCACAGGGGCTAGATCAGGCCCAGCATTTT.

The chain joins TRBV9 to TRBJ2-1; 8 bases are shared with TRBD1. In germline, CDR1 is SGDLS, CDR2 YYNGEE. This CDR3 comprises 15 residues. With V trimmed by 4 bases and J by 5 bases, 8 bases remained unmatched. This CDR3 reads CASSLLQGVDNEQFF. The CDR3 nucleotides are TGTGCCAGCAGCTTATTACAGGGGGTCGACAATGAGCAGTTCTTC.

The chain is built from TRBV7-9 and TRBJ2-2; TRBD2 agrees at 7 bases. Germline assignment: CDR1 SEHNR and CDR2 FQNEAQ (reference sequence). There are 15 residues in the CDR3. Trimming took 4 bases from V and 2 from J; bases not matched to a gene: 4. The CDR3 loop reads CASSSLADNTGELFF. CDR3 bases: TGTGCCAGCAGCTCCCTAGCGGATAACACCGGGGAGCTGTTTTTT.

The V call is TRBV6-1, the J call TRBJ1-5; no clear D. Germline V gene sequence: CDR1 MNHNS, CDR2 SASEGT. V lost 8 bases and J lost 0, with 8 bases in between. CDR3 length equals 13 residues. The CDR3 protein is CASLRGSNQPQHF. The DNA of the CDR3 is TGTGCCAGCCTCCGGGGTAGCAATCAGCCCCAGCATTTT.

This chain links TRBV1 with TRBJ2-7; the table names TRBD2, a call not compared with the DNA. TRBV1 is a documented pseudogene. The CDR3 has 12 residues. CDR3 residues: CTSSLRGDEQYF. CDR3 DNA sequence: TGCACCAGCAGCCTCCGGGGGGACGAGCAGTACTTC.

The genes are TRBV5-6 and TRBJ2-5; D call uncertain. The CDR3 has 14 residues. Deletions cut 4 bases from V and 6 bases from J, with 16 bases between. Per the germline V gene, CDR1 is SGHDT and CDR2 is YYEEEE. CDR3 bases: TGTGCCAGCAGCCTTCGCTCTAGTCTGCAGACCCAGTACTTC. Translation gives CASSLRSSLQTQYF.

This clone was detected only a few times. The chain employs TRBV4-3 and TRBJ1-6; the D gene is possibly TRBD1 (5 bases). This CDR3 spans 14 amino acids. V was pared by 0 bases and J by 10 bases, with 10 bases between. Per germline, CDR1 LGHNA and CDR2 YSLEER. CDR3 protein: CASSQDGTGSPLHF. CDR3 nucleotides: TGCGCCAGCAGCCAAGATGGGACGGGCTCACCCCTCCACTTT.

The chain's CDR3 is CASSERNLYGYTF. The DNA for the CDR3 is TGTGCCAGCAGTGAACGAAATCTCTATGGCTACACCTTC. V gene TRBV25-1 combines with J gene TRBJ1-2, with unresolved D. The CDR3 loop spans 13 amino acids. Deletions cut 2 bases from V and 4 bases from J, with 8 bases between. Germline V lookup: CDR1 MGHDK, CDR2 SYGVNS.

In nucleotides, the CDR3 is TGCGCCCGAAATCATGGAGGCAATGAGCAGTTCTTC. It yields the protein CARNHGGNEQFF. The rearrangement joins TRBV10-1 to TRBJ2-1, with D possibly TRBD2 on 5 matching bases. Trimming took off 11 bases at V and 6 bases at J, with 14 bases between the two ends. The germline V gene encodes CDR1 WNHNN and CDR2 SYGVQD (reference sequence). The CDR3 is made up of 12 amino acids.

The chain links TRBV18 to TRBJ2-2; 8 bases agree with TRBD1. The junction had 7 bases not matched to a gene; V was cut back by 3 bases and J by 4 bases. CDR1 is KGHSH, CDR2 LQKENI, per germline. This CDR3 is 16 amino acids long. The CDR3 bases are TGTGCCAGCTCACCTACTGGACAGGGAGGCACCGGGGAGCTGTTTTTT. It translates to CASSPTGQGGTGELFF.

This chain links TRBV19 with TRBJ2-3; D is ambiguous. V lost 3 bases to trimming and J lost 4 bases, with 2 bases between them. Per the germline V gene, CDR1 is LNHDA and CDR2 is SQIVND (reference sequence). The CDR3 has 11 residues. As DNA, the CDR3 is TGTGCCAGTAGTATCTCAGATACGCAGTATTTT. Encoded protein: CASSISDTQYF. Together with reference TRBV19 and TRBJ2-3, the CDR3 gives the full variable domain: DGGITQSPKYLFRKEGQNVTLSCEQNLNHDAMYWYRQDPGQGLRLIYYSQIVNDFQKGDIAEGYSVSREKKESFPLTVTSAQKNPTAFYLCASSISDTQYFGPGTRLTVL.

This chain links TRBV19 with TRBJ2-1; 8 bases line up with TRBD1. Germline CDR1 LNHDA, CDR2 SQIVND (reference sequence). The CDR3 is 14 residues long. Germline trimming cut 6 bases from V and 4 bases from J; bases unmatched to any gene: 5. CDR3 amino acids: CASSPNRGYNEQFF. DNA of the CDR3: TGTGCCAGTAGCCCAAACAGGGGGTACAATGAGCAGTTCTTC.